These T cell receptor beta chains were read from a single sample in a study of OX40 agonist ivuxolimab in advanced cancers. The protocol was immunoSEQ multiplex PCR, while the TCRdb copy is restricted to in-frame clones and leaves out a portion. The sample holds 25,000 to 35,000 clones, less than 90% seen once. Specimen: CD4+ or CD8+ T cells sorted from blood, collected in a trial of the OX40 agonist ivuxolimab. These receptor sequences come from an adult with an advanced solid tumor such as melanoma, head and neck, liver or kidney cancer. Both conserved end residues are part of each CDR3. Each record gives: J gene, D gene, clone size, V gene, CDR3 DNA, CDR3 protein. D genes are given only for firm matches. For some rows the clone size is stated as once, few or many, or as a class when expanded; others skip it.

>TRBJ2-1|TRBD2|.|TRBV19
TGTGCCAGTAGTATCTCGGCGGGAGGAGGGAATGAGCAGTTCTTC
CASSISAGGGNEQFF
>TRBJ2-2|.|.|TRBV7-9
TGTGCCAGCAGCCACCCCTTAGGGGGAGCGATCACCGGGGAGCTGTTTTTT
CASSHPLGGAITGELFF
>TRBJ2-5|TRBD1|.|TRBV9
TGTGCCAGCAGCGCGGGACAGGGTGACCAAGAGACCCAGTACTTC
CASSAGQGDQETQYF
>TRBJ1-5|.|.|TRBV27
TGTGCCAGCAGTTTATGGTCGGGGGACCAGCCCCAGCATTTT
CASSLWSGDQPQHF
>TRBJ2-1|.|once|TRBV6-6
TGTGCCAGCAGAATGGGATCAAGTGAGCAGTTCTTC
CASRMGSSEQFF
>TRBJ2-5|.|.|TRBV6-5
TGTGCCAGCAGTTCGACAGGTGCAGTTCAAGAGACCCAGTACTTC
CASSSTGAVQETQYF
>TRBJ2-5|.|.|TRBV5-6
TGTGCCAGCAGCTTGTCCGAGACCCAGTACTTC
CASSLSETQYF
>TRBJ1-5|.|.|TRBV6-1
TGTGCCAGCAGTGAATCAGGTTGGGATCAGCCCCAGCATTTT
CASSESGWDQPQHF
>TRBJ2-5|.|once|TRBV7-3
TGTGCCAGCAGCTTAACGGGCAGCCAAGAGACCCAGTACTTC
CASSLTGSQETQYF
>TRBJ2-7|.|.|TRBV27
TGTGCCAGCAGTTTAGCGGGGAGCTCCTACGAGCAGTACTTC
CASSLAGSSYEQYF
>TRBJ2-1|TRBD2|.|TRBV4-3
TGCGCCAGCGCGAGGCGGGCGGGAGGCTACAATGAGCAGTTCTTC
CASARRAGGYNEQFF
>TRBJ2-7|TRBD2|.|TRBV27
TGTGCCAGCAGTTTGGGGCCTAGCGGGAGCTCTATCCACGAGCAGTACTTC
CASSLGPSGSSIHEQYF
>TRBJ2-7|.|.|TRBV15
TGTGCCACCAGCAGAGATCAAGGGCCCCAGAGGGAGCAGTACTTC
CATSRDQGPQREQYF
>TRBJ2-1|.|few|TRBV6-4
TGTGCCAGCAGTGACTCTTCGCGGGCCTCCTACAATGAGCAGTTCTTC
CASSDSSRASYNEQFF
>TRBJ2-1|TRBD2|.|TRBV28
TGTGCCAGCAGTACATCGGGACTAGCGGGAGTTGGGTTCTTC
CASSTSGLAGVGFF
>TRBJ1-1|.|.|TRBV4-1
TGCGCCAGCAGCCAAGTATCGGGGGTCACTGAAGCTTTCTTT
CASSQVSGVTEAFF
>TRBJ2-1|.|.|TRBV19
TGTGCCAGTACCCCAGGGGATGAGCAGTTCTTC
CASTPGDEQFF
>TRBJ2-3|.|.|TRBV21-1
TGTGCCAGCAGCAAAGACACGGGGTATTTT
CASSKDTGYF
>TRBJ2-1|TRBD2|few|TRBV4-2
TGTGCCAGCAGCTTGGATGCGGGAGCTACCTACAATGAGCAGTTCTTC
CASSLDAGATYNEQFF
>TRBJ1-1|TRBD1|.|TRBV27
TGTGCCAGCCGACCCAGGGGGATCACTGAAGCTTTCTTT
CASRPRGITEAFF
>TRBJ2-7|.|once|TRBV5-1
TGCGCCAGCAGCTCGGACAAACCCGAGCAGTACTTC
CASSSDKPEQYF
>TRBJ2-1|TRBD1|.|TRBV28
TGTGCCAGCAGGGACAGGGGCAGGGATGAGCAGTTCTTC
CASRDRGRDEQFF
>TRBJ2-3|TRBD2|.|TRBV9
TGTGCCAGCAGCGGTACTAGCGGGGACCGTATAAGCACAGATACGCAGTATTTT
CASSGTSGDRISTDTQYF
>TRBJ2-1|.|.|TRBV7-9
TGTGCCAGCAGCTTAGAGACAGGAGAGCAGTTCTTC
CASSLETGEQFF
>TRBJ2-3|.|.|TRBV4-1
TGCGCCAGCAGCCAACTCGGTACGCAGTATTTT
CASSQLGTQYF
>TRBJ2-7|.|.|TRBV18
TGTGCCAGCTCACCATTTGGTTCCTACGAGCAGTACTTC
CASSPFGSYEQYF
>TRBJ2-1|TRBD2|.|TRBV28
TGTGCCAGCAATACTCGGACTAGCGCCCACAATGAGCAGTTCTTC
CASNTRTSAHNEQFF
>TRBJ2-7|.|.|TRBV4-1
TGCGCCAGCAGCCAAGCCCGGGTTTCTACTTACGAGCAGTACTTC
CASSQARVSTYEQYF
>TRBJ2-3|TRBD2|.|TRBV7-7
TGTGCTAGCAGCCTTTCGGTAGCGGGAGCAGATACGCAGTATTTT
CASSLSVAGADTQYF
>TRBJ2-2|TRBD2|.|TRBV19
TGTGCCAGTAGTATGACTAGCGAGTACACCGGGGAGCTGTTTTTT
CASSMTSEYTGELFF
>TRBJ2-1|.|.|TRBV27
TGTGCCAGCAGTCCTCACTCCTACAATGAGCAGTTCTTC
CASSPHSYNEQFF
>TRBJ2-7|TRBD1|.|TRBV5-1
TGCGCCAGCAGCCAGGGACAGGGAACCTACGAGCAGTACTTC
CASSQGQGTYEQYF
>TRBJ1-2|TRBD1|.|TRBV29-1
TGCAGCGTTGAACCCCGGGACAGCAGTTATGGCTACACCTTC
CSVEPRDSSYGYTF
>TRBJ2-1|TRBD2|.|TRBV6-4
TGTGCCAGCAGTGACGGGACTAGCGGGAGTGAGCAGTTCTTC
CASSDGTSGSEQFF
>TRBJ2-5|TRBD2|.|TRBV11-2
TGTGCCAGCAGACGGGCGGGAGTAGGGGAGACCCAGTACTTC
CASRRAGVGETQYF
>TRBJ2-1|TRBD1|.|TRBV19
TGTGCCAGTAGTAAGACAGGGGCGAATGAGCAGTTCTTC
CASSKTGANEQFF
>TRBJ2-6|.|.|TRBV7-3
TGTGCCAGCAGCTTAATCTCTGGGGCCAACGTCCTGACTTTC
CASSLISGANVLTF
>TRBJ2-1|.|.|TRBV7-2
TGTGCCAGCAGCTCAGTAGGGTCGGGCAGTGAGCAGTTCTTC
CASSSVGSGSEQFF
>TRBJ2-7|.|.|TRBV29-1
TGCAGCGTTGTAGCGGCCAACTACGAGCAGTACTTC
CSVVAANYEQYF
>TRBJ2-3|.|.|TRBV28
TGTGCCAGCAGTTTAGCATACGGACAGGGAGGGGAGGCAGATACGCAGTATTTT
CASSLAYGQGGEADTQYF
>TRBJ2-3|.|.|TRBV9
TGTGCCAGCAGCGTACAGGGACCGCCCGGGGATACGCAGTATTTT
CASSVQGPPGDTQYF
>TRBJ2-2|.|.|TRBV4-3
TGCGCCAGCAGCCAAGAAAGGACCACCGGGGAGCTGTTTTTT
CASSQERTTGELFF
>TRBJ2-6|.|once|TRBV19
TGTGCCAGTAGTACCTCTGGAGGCTCTGGGGCCAACGTCCTGACTTTC
CASSTSGGSGANVLTF
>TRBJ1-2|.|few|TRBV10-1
TGCGCCAGACCCGGGACTTCCACGGCTGGGGGCTACACCTTC
CARPGTSTAGGYTF
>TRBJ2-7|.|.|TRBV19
TGTGCCAGTAGCCCGGCCCGGGGGGCAGACGAGCAGTACTTC
CASSPARGADEQYF
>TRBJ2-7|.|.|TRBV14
TGTGCCAGCAGCCAAGAGGACACGCGGTTCTACGAGCAGTACTTC
CASSQEDTRFYEQYF
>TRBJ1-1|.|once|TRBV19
TGTGCCAGTAGTATCATGGGGGCTGAAGCTTTCTTT
CASSIMGAEAFF
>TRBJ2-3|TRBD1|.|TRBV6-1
TGTGCCAGCAGCGAAACAGGGGGCGAGGGCGATACGCAGTATTTT
CASSETGGEGDTQYF
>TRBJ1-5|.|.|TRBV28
TGTGCCAGCAGTTCGCGGGGCTATAGCAATCAGCCCCAGCATTTT
CASSSRGYSNQPQHF
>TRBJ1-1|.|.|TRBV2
TGTGCCAGCAGTGAAATATCTGGGGGCGCAAGGACTGAAGCTTTCTTT
CASSEISGGARTEAFF
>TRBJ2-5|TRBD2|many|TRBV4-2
TGTGCCAGCAGCCAAGGGACTAGCGGGAGGGAAGAGACCCAGTACTTC
CASSQGTSGREETQYF
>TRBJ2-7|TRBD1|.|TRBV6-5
TGTGCCAGCAGTTACTCTACAGGGGGCCACGAGCAGTACTTC
CASSYSTGGHEQYF
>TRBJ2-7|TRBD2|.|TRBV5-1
TGCGCCAGCAGCTTAGGCTTGGAACTAGCGTCTCCCTACGAGCAGTACTTC
CASSLGLELASPYEQYF
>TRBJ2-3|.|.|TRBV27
TGTGCCAGCAGTGTACTAATGGGGCGGTCAGATACGCAGTATTTT
CASSVLMGRSDTQYF
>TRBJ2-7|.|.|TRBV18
TGTGCCAGCTCACCACCGGAGCCAGGGAAACCCTACGACGAGCAGTACTTC
CASSPPEPGKPYDEQYF